This TCR beta chain came from a study of blood T cell repertoires in COVID-19. About the research overall: Sites across the United States, Italy and Spain contributed samples from acute and convalescent COVID-19. Sources were T cells, B-cell-depleted T cells, or PBMCs; the material itself was cDNA or gDNA.

Methods used by the authors: Cell counts per sample came from amplifying reference gene primers. Using immunoSEQ multiplex PCR, the repertoire was profiled, and TCRdb retains in-frame clones only, with some absent. V, J and clone size derive from that table, while D and trimming were established from the DNA sequence. The sample includes tens of thousands of clones, around four fifths of them seen just once. The CDR3 spans 12 residues. V gave up 1 base and J gave up 2 bases, with 3 bases separating them. Germline V gene data show CDR1 as MDHEN and CDR2 as SYDVKM. The clonotype comes from a man aged 50 or older with active COVID-19. The chain joins TRBV28 to TRBJ2-7, with D uncertain. Source material: peripheral blood. CDR3 amino acids: CASSLSTYEQYF. In DNA form, the CDR3 reads TGTGCCAGCAGTTTATCCACCTACGAGCAGTACTTC.